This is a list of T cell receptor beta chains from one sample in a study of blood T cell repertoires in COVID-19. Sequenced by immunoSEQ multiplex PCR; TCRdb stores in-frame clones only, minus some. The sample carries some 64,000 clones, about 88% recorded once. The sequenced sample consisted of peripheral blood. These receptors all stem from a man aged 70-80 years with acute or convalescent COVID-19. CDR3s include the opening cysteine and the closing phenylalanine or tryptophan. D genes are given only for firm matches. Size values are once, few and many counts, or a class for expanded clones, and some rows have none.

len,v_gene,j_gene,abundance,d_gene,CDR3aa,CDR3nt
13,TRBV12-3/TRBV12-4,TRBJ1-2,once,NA,CASSFGGRYGYTF,TGTGCCAGCAGTTTCGGGGGACGCTATGGCTACACCTTC
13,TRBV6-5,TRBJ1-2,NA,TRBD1,CASRRDRAYGYTF,TGTGCCAGCAGAAGGGACAGGGCGTATGGCTACACCTTC
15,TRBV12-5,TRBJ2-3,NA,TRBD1,CASGLGQGATDTQYF,TGTGCTAGTGGTTTGGGACAGGGGGCTACAGATACGCAGTATTTT
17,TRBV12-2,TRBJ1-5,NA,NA,CASRLAPGQPAEQPQHF,TGTGCAAGTCGCTTAGCGCCAGGACAACCGGCGGAACAGCCCCAGCATTTT
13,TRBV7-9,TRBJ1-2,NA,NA,CASSLGGGSGYTF,TGTGCCAGCAGCTTAGGAGGAGGGTCTGGCTACACCTTC
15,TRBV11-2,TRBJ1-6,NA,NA,CASSLDNSRRSPLHF,TGTGCCAGCAGCTTAGATAACAGTCGTAGATCACCCCTCCACTTT
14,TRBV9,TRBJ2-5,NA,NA,CASSVRGDGETQYF,TGTGCCAGCAGCGTGCGGGGCGATGGGGAGACCCAGTACTTC
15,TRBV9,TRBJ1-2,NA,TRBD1,CASSFTDRENYGYTF,TGTGCCAGCAGCTTCACGGACAGGGAAAACTATGGCTACACCTTC
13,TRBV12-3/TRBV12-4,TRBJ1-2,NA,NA,CASSFGRGGGYTF,TGTGCCAGCAGTTTCGGCAGGGGTGGCGGCTACACCTTC
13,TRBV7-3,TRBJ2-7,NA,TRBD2,CASSLGGGYEQYF,TGTGCCAGCAGCTTGGGCGGGGGCTACGAGCAGTACTTC
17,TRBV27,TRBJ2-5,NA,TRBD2,CASSMGRGAVGGETQYF,TGTGCCAGCAGTATGGGGCGGGGGGCCGTTGGAGGGGAGACCCAGTACTTC
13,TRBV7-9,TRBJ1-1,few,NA,CASSYGGYTEAFF,TGTGCCAGCAGCTATGGAGGGTACACTGAAGCTTTCTTT
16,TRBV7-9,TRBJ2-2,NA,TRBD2,CASSRPGGPNTGELFF,TGTGCCAGCAGCCGGCCGGGGGGACCGAACACCGGGGAGCTGTTTTTT
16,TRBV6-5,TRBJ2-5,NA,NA,CASSYSKSQVLETQYF,TGTGCCAGCAGTTACTCGAAATCGCAGGTATTAGAGACCCAGTACTTC
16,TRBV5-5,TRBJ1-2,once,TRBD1,CASSLLATGANYGYTF,TGTGCCAGCAGCTTGCTCGCTACAGGGGCAAACTATGGCTACACCTTC
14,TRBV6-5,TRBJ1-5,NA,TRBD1,CASSFRQGGQPQHF,TGTGCCAGCAGTTTCCGACAGGGGGGTCAGCCCCAGCATTTT
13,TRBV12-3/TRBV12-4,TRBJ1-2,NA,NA,CASTSRGGYGYTF,TGTGCCAGCACCTCTCGGGGGGGCTATGGCTACACCTTC
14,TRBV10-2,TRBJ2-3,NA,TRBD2,CASRLAGGTDTQYF,TGCGCCAGCCGACTAGCGGGGGGGACAGATACGCAGTATTTT
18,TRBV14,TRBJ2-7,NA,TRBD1,CASSQGQRKKRSSYEQYF,TGTGCCAGCAGCCAGGGACAGCGAAAGAAAAGGAGCTCCTACGAGCAGTACTTC
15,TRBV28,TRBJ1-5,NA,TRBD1,CASSPDRAFDQPQHF,TGTGCCAGCAGTCCGGACAGGGCGTTTGATCAGCCCCAGCATTTT
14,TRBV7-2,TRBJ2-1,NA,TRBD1,CASSPDRGRNEQFF,TGTGCCAGCAGCCCAGACAGGGGGCGAAATGAGCAGTTCTTC
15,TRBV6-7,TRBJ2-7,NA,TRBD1,CASNFRQGRTYEQYF,TGTGCCAGCAATTTCCGACAGGGCAGGACCTACGAGCAGTACTTC
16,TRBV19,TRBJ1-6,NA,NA,CASSRGLREYDSPLHF,TGTGCCAGTAGTAGAGGGTTAAGGGAATACGATTCACCCCTCCACTTT
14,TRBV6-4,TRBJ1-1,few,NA,CASRDSSKNTEAFF,TGTGCCAGCAGGGACAGTTCTAAGAACACTGAAGCTTTCTTT
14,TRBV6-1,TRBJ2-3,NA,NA,CASSESGLTDTQYF,TGTGCCAGCAGTGAGTCTGGACTCACAGATACGCAGTATTTT
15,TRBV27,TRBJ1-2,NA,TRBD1,CASSLSRTGNYGYTF,TGTGCCAGCAGTTTGAGTCGGACAGGGAACTATGGCTACACCTTC
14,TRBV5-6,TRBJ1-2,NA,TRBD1,CASSSAGGFGGYTF,TGTGCCAGCAGCTCCGCAGGGGGTTTCGGTGGCTACACCTTC
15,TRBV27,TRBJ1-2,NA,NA,CASSPLQGQNYGYTF,TGTGCCAGCAGTCCCCTCCAGGGACAAAACTATGGCTACACCTTC
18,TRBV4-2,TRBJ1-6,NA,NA,CASSQITGQSSYNSPLHF,TGTGCCAGCAGCCAAATAACAGGGCAGAGCTCCTATAATTCACCCCTCCACTTT
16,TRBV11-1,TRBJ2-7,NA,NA,CASSHRVQGTASEQYF,TGTGCCAGCAGCCACCGCGTACAGGGCACCGCTAGCGAGCAGTACTTC
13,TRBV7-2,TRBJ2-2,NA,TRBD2,CASSLDGRGRLFF,TGTGCCAGCAGCTTGGACGGGAGGGGGAGGCTGTTTTTT
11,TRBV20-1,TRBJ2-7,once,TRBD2,CSARQREGQYF,TGCAGTGCTAGACAGAGGGAGGGGCAGTACTTC
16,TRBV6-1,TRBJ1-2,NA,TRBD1,CASSESIGQAFYGYTF,TGTGCCAGCAGTGAATCAATCGGACAGGCCTTCTATGGCTACACCTTC
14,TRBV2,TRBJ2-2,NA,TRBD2,CASTGTSGAGELFF,TGTGCCAGCACCGGGACTAGCGGTGCCGGGGAGCTGTTTTTT
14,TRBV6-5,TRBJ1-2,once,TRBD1,CASSEGAANYGYTF,TGTGCCAGCAGCGAGGGGGCGGCTAACTATGGCTACACCTTC
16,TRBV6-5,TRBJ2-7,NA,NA,CASSYSPERTGYEQYF,TGTGCCAGCAGTTACTCCCCAGAACGGACGGGATACGAGCAGTACTTC
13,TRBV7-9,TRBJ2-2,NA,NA,CASSWQSTGELFF,TGTGCCAGCAGCTGGCAGTCCACCGGGGAGCTGTTTTTT
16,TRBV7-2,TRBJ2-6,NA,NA,CASSLGAGAGANVLTF,TGTGCCAGCAGCTTAGGTGCAGGGGCTGGGGCCAACGTCCTGACTTTC
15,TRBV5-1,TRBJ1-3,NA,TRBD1,CASSLATGGGNTIYF,TGCGCCAGCAGCTTGGCCACAGGGGGCGGGAACACCATATATTTT
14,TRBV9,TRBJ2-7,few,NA,CASSRTESSYEQYF,TGTGCCAGCAGCCGGACAGAAAGCTCCTACGAGCAGTACTTC
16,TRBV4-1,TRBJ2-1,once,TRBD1,CASSQEGGHPSNEQFF,TGCGCCAGCAGCCAAGAAGGGGGCCATCCAAGTAATGAGCAGTTCTTC
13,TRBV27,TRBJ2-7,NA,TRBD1,CASSWTGAYEQYF,TGTGCCAGCAGTTGGACAGGGGCCTACGAGCAGTACTTC
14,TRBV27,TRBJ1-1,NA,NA,CASSLSLSGTEAFF,TGTGCCAGCAGTTTATCTCTGTCGGGCACTGAAGCTTTCTTT
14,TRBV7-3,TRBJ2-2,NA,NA,CASSLDYFTGELFF,TGTGCCAGCAGCCTCGACTATTTCACCGGGGAGCTGTTTTTT
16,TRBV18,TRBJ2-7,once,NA,CASSPATGSKTYEQYF,TGTGCCAGCTCACCAGCAACAGGGTCAAAAACTTACGAGCAGTACTTC
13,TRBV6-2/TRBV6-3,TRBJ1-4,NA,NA,CASSYPLGEKLFF,TGTGCCAGCAGTTACCCGCTCGGGGAAAAACTGTTTTTT
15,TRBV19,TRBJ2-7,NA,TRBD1,CASSITGQSSYEQYF,TGTGCCAGTAGTATTACGGGACAGAGCTCCTACGAGCAGTACTTC
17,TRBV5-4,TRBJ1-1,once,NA,CASSLNPLGARNTEAFF,TGTGCCAGCAGTCTTAACCCCTTGGGGGCGCGGAACACTGAAGCTTTCTTT
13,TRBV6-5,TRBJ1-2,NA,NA,CASSSRQGNGYTF,TGTGCCAGCAGCAGTCGGCAGGGGAATGGCTACACCTTC
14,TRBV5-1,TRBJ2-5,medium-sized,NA,CASSLSGDWETQYF,TGCGCCAGCAGCTTGTCCGGGGATTGGGAGACCCAGTACTTC
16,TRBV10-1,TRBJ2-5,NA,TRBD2,CASSEFPAGVDETQYF,TGCGCCAGCAGTGAGTTTCCAGCGGGGGTTGACGAGACCCAGTACTTC
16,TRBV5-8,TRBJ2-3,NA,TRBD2,CASSPTGTSNGDTQYF,TGTGCCAGCAGCCCAACCGGGACTAGCAATGGGGATACGCAGTATTTT
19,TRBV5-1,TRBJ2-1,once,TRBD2,CASSLMLAGGPGSYNEQFF,TGCGCCAGCAGCTTGATGCTAGCGGGGGGGCCCGGCTCCTACAATGAGCAGTTCTTC